This T cell receptor beta chain was recorded in a study of OX40 agonist ivuxolimab in advanced cancers. General notes on the study: Ivuxolimab was a fully human IgG2 agonistic monoclonal antibody targeting the costimulatory receptor OX40 (CD134). Intravenous ivuxolimab was administered to patients every 2 weeks at six dose levels: 0.01, 0.1, 0.3, 1.5, 3 and 10 mg/kg. Among the roughly 52 dose-escalation patients, around 19 had hepatocellular carcinoma, about 15 melanoma, 9 renal cell carcinoma and 9 head and neck cancer. The dose-escalation cohort was around 84% male with a mean age of approximately 60 years, ranging from roughly 20 to 80. Prior anti-PD-1, anti-PD-L1 or anti-CTLA-4 therapy was permitted, and checkpoint inhibitors had been received by around 39% of dose-escalation patients. Three dose-escalation patients achieved partial responses, one with hepatocellular carcinoma and two with cutaneous melanoma. The point of sequencing TCRbeta in the periphery was to test whether ivuxolimab changed TCR sequence diversity and drove clonal T-cell expansion. The paper describes the monotherapy dose-escalation part (N ≈ 49 patients) of the phase I trial of ivuxolimab. The full study reports these points: The antigen specificity of the clonally expanded peripheral T cells was not determined. After ivuxolimab, more expanded clones were found on average in CD8+ T cells than in CD4+ T cells. In the 0.1-3.0 mg/kg groups, partial responders had among the lowest normalized peripheral clonal expansion, particularly in CD8+ T cells. Low levels of normalized T-cell clonal expansion were also seen in some patients who did not respond. Clonal expansion of both CD4+ and CD8+ blood T cells was observed from baseline to week 6 at doses 0.1 to 3.0 mg/kg.

The trim is 7 bases for V and 2 bases for J, with a gap of 17 bases between the germline ends. CDR3 length: 15 amino acids, cysteine to phenylalanine. Kept here is only the CDR3 DNA, which spans 45 bases and is read in frame from base 1. Reading the germline V gene gives CDR1 SGHVS and CDR2 FQNEAQ. About this clone: The target of this receptor is not known. Base qualities were left out, and no much larger clone turns up one base away.

For sequencing of the TCRbeta CDR3 region, genomic DNA was extracted from the sorted cells. The immunoSEQ Assay was used to sequence the TCRbeta CDR3 regions. TCRdb provides this immuneACCESS table in a form limited to in-frame rearrangements. Some clones are lacking; in checked studies, under half of them reflect an unresolved V gene, and why the rest are absent is not known. In all, the sample holds tens of thousands of clones, and over 70% of those were seen once. The ten largest account for 5% of the sample. The trial excluded patients who had a history of autoimmune disease or who were on systemic immunosuppression. Peripheral blood for TCR sequencing was collected from all dose cohorts at baseline, on cycle 4 day 1, and on cycle 7 day 1. Samples were obtained from an open-label, multicenter, first-in-human phase I dose-escalation trial of ivuxolimab. The trial enrolled adults with locally advanced or metastatic head and neck squamous cell, hepatocellular, melanoma or renal cell carcinoma. Before TCR sequencing, CD4+ and CD8+ T cells were separately sorted from peripheral blood.

The V and J genes are TRBV7-8 and TRBJ2-5; there is no confident call for the D gene. This specimen consisted of CD4+ or CD8+ T cells sorted from blood, obtained in a trial of the OX40 agonist ivuxolimab. The sequence derives from an adult with an advanced solid tumor such as melanoma, head and neck, liver or kidney cancer. The CDR3 here reads CASTRAVPRQETQYF. The nucleotide sequence reads as follows: TGTGCCAGCACACGGGCCGTCCCTCGACAAGAGACCCAGTACTTC.